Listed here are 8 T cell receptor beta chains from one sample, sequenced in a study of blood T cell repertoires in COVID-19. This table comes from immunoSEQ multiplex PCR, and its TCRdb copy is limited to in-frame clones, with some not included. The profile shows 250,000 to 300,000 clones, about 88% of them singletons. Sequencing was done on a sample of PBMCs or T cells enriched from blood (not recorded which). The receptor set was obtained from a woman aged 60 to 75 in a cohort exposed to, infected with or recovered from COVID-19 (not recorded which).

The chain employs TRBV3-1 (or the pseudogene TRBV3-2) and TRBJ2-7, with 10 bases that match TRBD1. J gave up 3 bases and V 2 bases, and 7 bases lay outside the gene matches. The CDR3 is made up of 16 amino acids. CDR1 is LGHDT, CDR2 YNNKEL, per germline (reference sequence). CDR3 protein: CASSQNPRTGGYEQYF. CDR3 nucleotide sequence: TGTGCCAGCAGCCAAAACCCAAGGACAGGGGGCTACGAGCAGTACTTC.

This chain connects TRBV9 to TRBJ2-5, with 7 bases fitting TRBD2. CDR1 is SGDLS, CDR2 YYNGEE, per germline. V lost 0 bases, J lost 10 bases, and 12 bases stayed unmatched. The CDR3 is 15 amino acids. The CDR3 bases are TGTGCCAGCAGCGTAGCGGGAGGCTCCGGAAAGAACCAGTACTTC. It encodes CASSVAGGSGKNQYF.

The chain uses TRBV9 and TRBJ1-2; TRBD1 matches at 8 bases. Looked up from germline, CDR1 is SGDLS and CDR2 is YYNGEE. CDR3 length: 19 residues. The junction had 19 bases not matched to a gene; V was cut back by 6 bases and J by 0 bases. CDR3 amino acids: CASKPVRTGRRTSNYGYTF. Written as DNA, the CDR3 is TGTGCCAGCAAGCCCGTAAGGACAGGGAGGAGGACGTCTAACTATGGCTACACCTTC.

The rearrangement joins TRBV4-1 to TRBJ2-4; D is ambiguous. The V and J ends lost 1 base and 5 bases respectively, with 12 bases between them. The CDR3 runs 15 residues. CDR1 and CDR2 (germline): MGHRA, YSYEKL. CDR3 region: CASSQGWLVENIQYF. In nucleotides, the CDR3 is TGCGCCAGCAGCCAAGGGTGGCTAGTCGAAAACATTCAGTACTTC.

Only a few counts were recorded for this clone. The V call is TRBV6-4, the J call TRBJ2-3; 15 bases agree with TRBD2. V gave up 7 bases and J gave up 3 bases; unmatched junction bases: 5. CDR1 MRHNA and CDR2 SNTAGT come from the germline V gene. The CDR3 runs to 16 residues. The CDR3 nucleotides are TGTGCCAGCACTGGACTAGCGGGAGGGGAAACAGATACGCAGTATTTT. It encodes CASTGLAGGETDTQYF.

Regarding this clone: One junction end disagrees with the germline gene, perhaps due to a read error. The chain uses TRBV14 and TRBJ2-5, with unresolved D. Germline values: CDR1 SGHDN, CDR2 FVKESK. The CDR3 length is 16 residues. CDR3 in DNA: TGTGCCAGCAGCCAAGTTGGGTTTAACCTCCAAGAGACTCAGTACTTC. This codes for CASSQVGFNLQETQYF.

CDR3 protein: CASRGAGTGSYEQYF. CDR3 sequence (DNA): TGTGCCAGCAGGGGGGCCGGGACAGGGTCCTACGAGCAGTACTTC. The chain joins TRBV28 to TRBJ2-7; 9 bases align to TRBD1. This CDR3 is built from 15 residues. CDR1 and CDR2 from the germline V gene are MDHEN and SYDVKM. Trimming cost V 6 bases and J 1 base; bases outside gene matches: 7.

The CDR3 sequence: CASSQDFGRAREKLFF. CDR3 nucleotide sequence: TGCGCCAGCAGCCAAGATTTTGGCAGGGCTAGGGAAAAACTGTTTTTT. This chain joins TRBV4-3 and TRBJ1-4, with D maybe TRBD1 (5 bases). The CDR3 totals 16 residues. The germline gives CDR1 LGHNA, CDR2 YSLEER. V gave up 0 bases and J gave up 8 bases, with 16 bases separating them.